This T cell receptor beta chain stems from a study of T cells expressing NK-cell markers. The wider study: The TCR beta repertoires were obtained from sorted CD3+CD56+NKG2C+, CD3+CD56+NKG2C- and CD3+CD56-NKG2C+ T cells.

TCRdb reprocessed the 5' RACE reads and keeps a single row for each CDR3 protein, giving no DNA. In total, the table holds about 260,000 distinct CDR3 sequences. Looked up from germline, CDR1 is MNHEY and CDR2 is SMNVEV (reference sequence). This CDR3 contains 18 residues. The receptor was derived from a woman between 18 and 69 years old in good health. The chain carries TRBV27 and TRBJ2-5; there is no DNA to check the TCRdb D call of TRBD2. The source material was blood T cells: a sorted CD56 or NKG2C T cell subset, CD4+ or CD8+ T cells, or bulk PBMC T cells (not recorded which). CDR3 sequence: CASRRTGISGRTQETQYF.